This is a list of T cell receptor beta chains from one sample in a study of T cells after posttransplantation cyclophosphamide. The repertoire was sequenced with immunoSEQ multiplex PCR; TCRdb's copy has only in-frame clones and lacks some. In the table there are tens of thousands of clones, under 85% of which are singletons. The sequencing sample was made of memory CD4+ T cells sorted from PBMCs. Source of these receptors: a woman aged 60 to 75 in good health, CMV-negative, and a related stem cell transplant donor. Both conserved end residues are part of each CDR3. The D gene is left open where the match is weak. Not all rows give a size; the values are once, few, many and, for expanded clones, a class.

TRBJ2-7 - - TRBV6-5 CASSPGWAYEQYF TGTGCCAGCAGTCCCGGATGGGCGTACGAGCAGTACTTC
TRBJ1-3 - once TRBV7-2 CASSFFRGNTIYF TGTGCCAGCAGCTTCTTCCGGGGAAACACCATATATTTT
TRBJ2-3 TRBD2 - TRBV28 CASSGLSGDRDTQYF TGTGCCAGCAGTGGACTTAGCGGGGACCGAGATACGCAGTATTTT
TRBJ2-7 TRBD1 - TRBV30 CAWSEGQSYEQYF TGTGCCTGGAGTGAGGGACAGTCCTACGAGCAGTACTTC
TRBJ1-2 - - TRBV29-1 CSVYGGGVNYGYTF TGCAGCGTTTATGGGGGCGGTGTTAACTATGGCTACACCTTC
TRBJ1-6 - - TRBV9 CASSVREENSPLHF TGTGCCAGCAGCGTTAGGGAGGAAAATTCACCCCTCCACTTT
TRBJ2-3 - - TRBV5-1 CASRDPRTGGRTDTQYF TGCGCCAGCAGAGATCCCCGAACCGGCGGGCGCACAGATACGCAGTATTTT
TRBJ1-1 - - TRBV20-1 CSARGHERIF TGCAGTGCTAGAGGACACGAGCGGATCTTT
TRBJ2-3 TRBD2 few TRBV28 CASSFPLSGGPSTDTQYF TGTGCCAGCAGTTTTCCTCTTAGCGGGGGCCCTAGCACAGATACGCAGTATTTT
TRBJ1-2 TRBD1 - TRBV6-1 CASSETTRGAYGYTF TGTGCCAGCAGTGAAACTACCAGGGGGGCCTATGGCTACACCTTC
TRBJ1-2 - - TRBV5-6 CASSSGPYGYTF TGTGCCAGCAGTTCAGGCCCCTATGGCTACACCTTC
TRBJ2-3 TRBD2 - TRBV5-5 CASSSRLAGEDTQYF TGTGCCAGCAGCTCCAGACTAGCGGGAGAGGATACGCAGTATTTT
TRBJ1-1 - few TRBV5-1 CASHGETEAFF TGCGCCAGCCATGGGGAGACTGAAGCTTTCTTT
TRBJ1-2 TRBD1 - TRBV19 CASTPTGGFGYTF TGTGCCAGTACCCCGACAGGGGGATTTGGCTACACCTTC
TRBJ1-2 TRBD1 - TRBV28 CVSGGQNGGYTF TGTGTTTCAGGGGGTCAGAATGGGGGCTACACCTTC
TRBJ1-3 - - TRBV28 CASRDTSGNTIYF TGTGCCAGCCGTGACACCTCTGGAAACACCATATATTTT
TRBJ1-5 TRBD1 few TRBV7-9 CASSPNRGNQPQHF TGTGCCAGCAGCCCCAACAGGGGTAATCAGCCCCAGCATTTT
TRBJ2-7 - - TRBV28 CASSRLAASTYEQYF TGTGCCAGCAGTCGCTTAGCGGCAAGTACCTACGAGCAGTACTTC
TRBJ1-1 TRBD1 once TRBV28 CASRGTGEVAFF TGTGCCAGCAGAGGGACAGGGGAGGTGGCTTTCTTT
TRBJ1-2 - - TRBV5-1 CASSYDGNYGYTF TGCGCCAGCAGCTATGACGGGAACTATGGCTACACCTTC
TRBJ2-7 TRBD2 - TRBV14 CASSSRLAGFYEQYF TGTGCCAGCAGCTCACGACTAGCGGGATTCTACGAGCAGTACTTC
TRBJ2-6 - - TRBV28 CASSLNPGSGANVLTF TGTGCCAGCAGTTTAAATCCGGGCTCTGGGGCCAACGTCCTGACTTTC
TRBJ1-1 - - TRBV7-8 CASNTYRFGGSAEAFF TGTGCCAGCAACACGTACCGATTCGGGGGATCTGCTGAAGCTTTCTTT
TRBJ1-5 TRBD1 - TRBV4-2 CASSQGQGAQWPQHF TGTGCCAGCAGCCAAGGACAGGGGGCTCAGTGGCCCCAGCATTTT
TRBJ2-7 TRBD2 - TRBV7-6 CASSPPGLAYEQYF TGTGCCAGCAGCCCCCCAGGACTAGCTTACGAGCAGTACTTC
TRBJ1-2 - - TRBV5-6 CASSWKDRVNYGYTF TGTGCCAGTAGCTGGAAAGACAGAGTCAACTATGGCTACACCTTC
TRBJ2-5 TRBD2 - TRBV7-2 CASSLGRGVQETQYF TGTGCCAGCAGCTTAGGGCGGGGGGTCCAAGAGACCCAGTACTTC
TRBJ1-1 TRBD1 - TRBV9 CASSAGGTEAFF TGTGCCAGCAGCGCAGGGGGCACTGAAGCTTTCTTT
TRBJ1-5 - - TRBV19 CASSIGMVGRGVSNQPQHF TGTGCCAGTAGTATAGGAATGGTTGGGAGAGGTGTAAGCAATCAGCCCCAGCATTTT
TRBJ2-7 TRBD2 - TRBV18 CASSQGLAGRSEQYF TGTGCCAGCTCACAGGGACTAGCGGGGAGAAGCGAGCAGTACTTC
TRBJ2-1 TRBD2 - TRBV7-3 CASSLRESGGLADNEQFF TGTGCCAGCAGCTTAAGGGAGTCGGGAGGACTAGCGGATAATGAGCAGTTCTTC
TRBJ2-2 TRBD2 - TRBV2 CASTQNKAGAFGGELFF TGTGCCAGCACTCAAAATAAAGCGGGAGCTTTCGGCGGGGAGCTGTTTTTT
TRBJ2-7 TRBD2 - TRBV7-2 CASSLAGTRTYEQYF TGTGCCAGCAGCTTAGCCGGGACTAGGACCTACGAGCAGTACTTC
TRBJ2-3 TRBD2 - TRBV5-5 CASSLVSGGGSDTQYF TGTGCCAGCAGCTTGGTTAGCGGGGGAGGGTCGGATACGCAGTATTTT
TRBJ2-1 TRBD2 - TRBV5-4 CASSLAPSGGADEQFF TGTGCCAGCAGCTTGGCCCCTAGCGGGGGGGCGGATGAGCAGTTCTTC
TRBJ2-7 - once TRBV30 CAWSLTVPEQYF TGTGCCTGGAGTCTGACAGTCCCAGAGCAGTACTTC
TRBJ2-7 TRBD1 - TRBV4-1 CASSLETGGKSYEQYF TGCGCCAGCAGCCTAGAAACAGGGGGCAAATCCTACGAGCAGTACTTC
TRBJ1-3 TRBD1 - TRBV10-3 CAISGGQRNSGNTIYF TGTGCCATCAGCGGGGGACAGCGGAACTCTGGAAACACCATATATTTT
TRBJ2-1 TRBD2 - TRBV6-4 CASSDAGTSGRGEQFF TGTGCCAGCAGTGACGCGGGGACTAGCGGGAGGGGTGAGCAGTTCTTC
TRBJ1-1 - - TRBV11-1 CASSVDGGTEAFF TGTGCCAGCAGCGTAGATGGAGGAACTGAAGCTTTCTTT
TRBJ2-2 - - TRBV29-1 CSVSSGYDTGELFF TGCAGCGTTTCGTCCGGGTACGACACCGGGGAGCTGTTTTTT
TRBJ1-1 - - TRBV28 CASSLPWDKAFF TGTGCCAGCAGTCTCCCCTGGGACAAAGCTTTCTTT
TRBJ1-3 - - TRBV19 CASRTTSGNTIYF TGTGCCAGTAGGACAACATCTGGAAACACCATATATTTT
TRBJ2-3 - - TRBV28 CASSPTSRAQYF TGTGCCAGCAGTCCCACTAGCCGTGCGCAGTATTTT
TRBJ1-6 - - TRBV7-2 CASSLFQGSYNSPLHF TGTGCCAGCAGCTTATTCCAGGGCTCCTATAATTCACCCCTCCACTTT
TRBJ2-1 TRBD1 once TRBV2 CASRDRGSYNEQFF TGTGCCAGCAGAGACAGGGGCTCCTACAATGAGCAGTTCTTC
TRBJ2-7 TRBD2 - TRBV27 CASSMRLAGGHYEQYF TGTGCCAGCAGTATGAGACTAGCGGGAGGCCACTACGAGCAGTACTTC
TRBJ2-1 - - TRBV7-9 CASSPLADEQFF TGTGCCAGCAGCCCTCTAGCAGATGAGCAGTTCTTC
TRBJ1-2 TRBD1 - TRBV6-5 CASRPPRGRAYGYTF TGTGCCAGCAGACCCCCTAGGGGGCGCGCCTATGGCTACACCTTC
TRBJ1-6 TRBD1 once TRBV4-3 CASSSSNRGTNSPLHF TGCGCCAGCAGTTCTAGTAACAGGGGAACCAATTCACCCCTCCACTTT
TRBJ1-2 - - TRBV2 CASRVTGTLVYGYTF TGTGCCAGCAGAGTTACCGGGACTTTGGTTTATGGCTACACCTTC
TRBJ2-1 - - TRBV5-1 CASSLGRLGNNEQFF TGCGCCAGCAGCTTGGGGCGGCTAGGAAACAATGAGCAGTTCTTC
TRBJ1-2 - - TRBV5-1 CASSLDSGYGYTF TGCGCCAGCAGCTTGGACAGCGGCTATGGCTACACCTTC
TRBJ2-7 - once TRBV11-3 CASSNSGGSYEQYF TGTGCCAGCAGCAACTCAGGGGGGTCCTACGAGCAGTACTTC
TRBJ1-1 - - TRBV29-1 CSGGTKAPPEAFF TGCAGCGGGGGGACAAAGGCTCCGCCGGAAGCTTTCTTT
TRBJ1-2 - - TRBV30 CAWSVKGVGGYTF TGTGCCTGGAGTGTAAAGGGGGTGGGTGGCTACACCTTC
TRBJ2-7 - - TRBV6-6 CASSHRGVGHYEQYF TGTGCCAGCAGCCATAGGGGTGTGGGACACTACGAGCAGTACTTC
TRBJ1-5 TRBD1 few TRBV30 CAWSVRETGVYSNQPQHF TGTGCCTGGAGTGTGAGGGAGACAGGGGTTTATAGCAATCAGCCCCAGCATTTT
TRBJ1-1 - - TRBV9 CASSVHGNRAFTEAFF TGTGCCAGCAGCGTTCACGGAAACAGGGCGTTCACTGAAGCTTTCTTT
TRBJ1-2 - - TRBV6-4 CASTRSHDAGVLGYTF TGTGCCAGCACCCGATCGCATGATGCAGGCGTTTTGGGCTACACCTTC